A selection of T cell receptor beta chains follows, all from one sample in a study of blood T cell repertoires in COVID-19. Assay: immunoSEQ multiplex PCR; the TCRdb copy retains only in-frame clones and omits some. The sample has about 150,000 clones; around 85% are singletons. Sequenced material: peripheral blood. These receptors came from a man between 60 and 75 years old with COVID-19, enrolled during active disease. CDR3s include the opening cysteine and the closing phenylalanine or tryptophan. Fields, in order: J gene, clone size, D gene, V gene, CDR3 DNA, CDR3 protein. A D gene is named only where the DNA matches it firmly. Not all rows give a size; the values are once, few, many and, for expanded clones, a class.

TRBJ1-5 once . TRBV11-3 TGTGCCAGCAGCTCCTCAAAATCCAGACAGAAACCCAACAATCAGCCCCAGCATTTT CASSSSKSRQKPNNQPQHF
TRBJ1-4 . . TRBV2 TGTGCCAGCAGGACAGCTCCAACTAATGAAAAACTGTTTTTT CASRTAPTNEKLFF
TRBJ1-1 . . TRBV18 TGTGCCAGCTCACGGTGGGGGACAAATGAAGCTTTCTTT CASSRWGTNEAFF
TRBJ1-1 . . TRBV6-5 TGTGCCAGCAGCTGGGCAGGGCTCGACACTGAAGCTTTCTTT CASSWAGLDTEAFF
TRBJ2-3 . TRBD2 TRBV7-2 TGTGCCAGCAGACTAGGACTAGCGAACAGGCCAGATACGCAGTATTTT CASRLGLANRPDTQYF
TRBJ1-2 . TRBD1 TRBV9 TGTGCCAGCAGCGTAGCCCCTGGGACAGGCGCCAACTATGGCTACACCTTC CASSVAPGTGANYGYTF
TRBJ2-5 . TRBD1 TRBV7-3 TGTGCCAGCAGCCCCGACAGGGGAGTGTCGAAGACCCAGTACTTC CASSPDRGVSKTQYF
TRBJ1-5 . . TRBV12-3/TRBV12-4 TGTGCCAGCTCGCGGGGAAATCAGCCCCAGCATTTT CASSRGNQPQHF
TRBJ1-1 . . TRBV12-3/TRBV12-4 TGTGCCAGCAGGTGGGGGGGGGAGACTGAAGCTTTCTTT CASRWGGETEAFF
TRBJ2-5 . TRBD2 TRBV7-2 TGTGCCAGCAGCTTAACCTGGTATCAAGCGGGAGGGCAGGAGACCCAGTACTTC CASSLTWYQAGGQETQYF
TRBJ2-7 . . TRBV14 TGTGCCAGCAGCCAGGGCCAGGGGGGCTCCTACGAGCAGTACTTC CASSQGQGGSYEQYF
TRBJ2-7 . TRBD2 TRBV7-2 TGTGCCAGCAGAAAAGCCGGGACTAGCGCTTACGAGCAGTACTTC CASRKAGTSAYEQYF
TRBJ2-1 . TRBD2 TRBV3-1/TRBV3-2 TGTGCCAGCAGCCAAGATCCGGCGGGAGGGAATAATGAGCAGTTCTTC CASSQDPAGGNNEQFF
TRBJ1-6 . TRBD1 TRBV28 TGTGCCAGCAGTTTATGGGGCAGGGGGCTAAATTCACCCCTCCACTTT CASSLWGRGLNSPLHF
TRBJ2-7 . TRBD1 TRBV5-1 TGCGCCAGCAGCTTGGGGACAGGGGCGATCTACGAGCAGTACTTC CASSLGTGAIYEQYF
TRBJ2-1 . TRBD2 TRBV6-5 TGTGCCAGCAGTTATTTCGGACTAGCGATCAACAATGAGCAGTTCTTC CASSYFGLAINNEQFF
TRBJ2-7 . TRBD2 TRBV9 TGTGCCAGCAGCGTTATTCCTAGCGGGGCTGGCGAGCAGTACTTC CASSVIPSGAGEQYF
TRBJ1-1 . TRBD1 TRBV7-2 TGTGCCAGCAGCCCACGGGGACAGCTGAACACTGAAGCTTTCTTT CASSPRGQLNTEAFF
TRBJ2-7 once . TRBV18 TGTGCCAGCTCACCACCGTCGGGGAGCCGCTCCTACGAGCAGTACTTC CASSPPSGSRSYEQYF
TRBJ1-4 . . TRBV19 TGTGCCAGTAGTATGGTAGGCAGGGACTCTGAAAAACTGTTTTTT CASSMVGRDSEKLFF
TRBJ2-2 . . TRBV27 TGTGCCAGCAGTTTCTTTGTATCCGGGGAGCTGTTTTTT CASSFFVSGELFF
TRBJ2-7 once TRBD1 TRBV12-5 TGTGCTAGTGGTTTGGCCCTATGGGGACAGGGGACGAACTACGAGCAGTACTTC CASGLALWGQGTNYEQYF